This TCR beta chain was profiled in a study of CD8+ T cells in alopecia areata. Across the study: For the treated group, dosing was oral tofacitinib at 5 to 10 mg twice daily.

Extracted RNA was reverse transcribed into cDNA, the sequencing template. Here immunoSEQ multiplex PCR was the method, and the copy in TCRdb shows in-frame clones only, minus some. Seen here are more than 200,000 clones, roughly two thirds observed once, and the top ten hold around 1.2%. Per germline, CDR1 KGHSH and CDR2 LQKENI. Trimming pared 3 bases from V and 4 bases from J, leaving 15 bases between. The length of the CDR3 is 15 residues. This receptor was identified in a human donor with alopecia areata. The specimen was CD4+ T cells sorted from blood, collected at week 0. This chain connects TRBV18 to TRBJ1-2; D call uncertain. CDR3 residues: CASSPSEAPVYGYTF. CDR3 in DNA: TGTGCCAGCTCACCTTCGGAGGCGCCAGTCTATGGCTACACCTTC.